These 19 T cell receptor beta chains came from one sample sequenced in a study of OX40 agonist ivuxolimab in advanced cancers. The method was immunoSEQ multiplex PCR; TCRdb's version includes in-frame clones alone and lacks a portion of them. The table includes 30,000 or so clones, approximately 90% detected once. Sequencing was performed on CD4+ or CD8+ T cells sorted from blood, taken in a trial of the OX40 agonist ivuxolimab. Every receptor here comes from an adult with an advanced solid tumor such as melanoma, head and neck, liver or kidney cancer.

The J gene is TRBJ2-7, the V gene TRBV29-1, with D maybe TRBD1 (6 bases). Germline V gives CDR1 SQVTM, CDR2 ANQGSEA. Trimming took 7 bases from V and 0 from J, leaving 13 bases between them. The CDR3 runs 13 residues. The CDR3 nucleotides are TGCAGCGGGCGACAGGAAAACTCCTACGAGCAGTACTTC. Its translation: CSGRQENSYEQYF.

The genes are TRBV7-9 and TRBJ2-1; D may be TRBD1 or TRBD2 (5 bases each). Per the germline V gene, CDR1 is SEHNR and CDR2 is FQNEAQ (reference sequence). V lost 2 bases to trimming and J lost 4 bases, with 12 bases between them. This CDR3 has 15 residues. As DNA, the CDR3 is TGTGCCAGCAGCTTAAGCCGGGACCCTTACAATGAGCAGTTCTTC. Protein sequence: CASSLSRDPYNEQFF. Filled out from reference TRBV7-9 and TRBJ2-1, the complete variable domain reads DTGVSQNPRHKITKRGQNVTFRCDPISEHNRLYWYRQTLGQGPEFLTYFQNEAQLEKSRLLSDRFSAERPKGSFSTLEIQRTEQGDSAMYLCASSLSRDPYNEQFFGPGTRLTVL.

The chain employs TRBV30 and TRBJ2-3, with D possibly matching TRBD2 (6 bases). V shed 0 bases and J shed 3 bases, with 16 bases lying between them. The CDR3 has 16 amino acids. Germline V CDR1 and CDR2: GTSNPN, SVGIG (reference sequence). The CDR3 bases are TGTGCCTGGAGTGTATTTTGGCGGGAAGGGACAGATACGCAGTATTTT. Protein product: CAWSVFWREGTDTQYF.

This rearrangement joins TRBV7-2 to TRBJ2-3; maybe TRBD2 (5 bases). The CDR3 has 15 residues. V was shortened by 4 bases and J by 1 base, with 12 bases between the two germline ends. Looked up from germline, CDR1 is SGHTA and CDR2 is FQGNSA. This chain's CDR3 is CASSSRVAGTDTQYF. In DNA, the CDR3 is TGTGCCAGCAGCTCGAGGGTGGCTGGCACAGATACGCAGTATTTT.

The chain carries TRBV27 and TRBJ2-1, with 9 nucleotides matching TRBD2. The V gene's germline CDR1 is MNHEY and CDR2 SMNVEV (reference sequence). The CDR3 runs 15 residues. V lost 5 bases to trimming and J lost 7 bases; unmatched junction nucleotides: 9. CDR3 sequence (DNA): TGTGCCAGCAGTGGTAGCTCTAGCGGGAAGAATGAGCAGTTCTTC. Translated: CASSGSSSGKNEQFF.

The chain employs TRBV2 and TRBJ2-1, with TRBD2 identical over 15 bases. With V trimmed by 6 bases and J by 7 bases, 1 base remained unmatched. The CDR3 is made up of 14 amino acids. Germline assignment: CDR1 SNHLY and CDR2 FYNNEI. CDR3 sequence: CASRGTSGRNEQFF. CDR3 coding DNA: TGTGCCAGCAGGGGGACTAGCGGGAGGAATGAGCAGTTCTTC.

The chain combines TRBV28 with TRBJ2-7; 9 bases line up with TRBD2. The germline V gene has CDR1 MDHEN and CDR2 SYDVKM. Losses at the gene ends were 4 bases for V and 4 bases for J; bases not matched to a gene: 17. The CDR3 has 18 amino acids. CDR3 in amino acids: CASSSTRSSGTSFYEQYF. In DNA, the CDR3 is TGTGCCAGCAGTTCTACACGAAGTTCCGGGACTAGCTTTTACGAGCAGTACTTC.

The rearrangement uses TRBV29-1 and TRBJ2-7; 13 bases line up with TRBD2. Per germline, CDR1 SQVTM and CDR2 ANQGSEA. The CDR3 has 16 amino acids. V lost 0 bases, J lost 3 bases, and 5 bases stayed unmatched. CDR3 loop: CSVEDLGLAGVYEQYF. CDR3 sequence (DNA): TGCAGCGTTGAAGATTTAGGACTAGCGGGAGTCTACGAGCAGTACTTC.

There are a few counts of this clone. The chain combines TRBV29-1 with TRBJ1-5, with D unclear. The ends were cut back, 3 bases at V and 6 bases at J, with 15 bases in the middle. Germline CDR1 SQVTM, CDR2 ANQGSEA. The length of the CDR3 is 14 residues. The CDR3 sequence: CSVDGQLEGQPQHF. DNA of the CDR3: TGCAGCGTTGACGGCCAGTTGGAAGGTCAGCCCCAGCATTTT.

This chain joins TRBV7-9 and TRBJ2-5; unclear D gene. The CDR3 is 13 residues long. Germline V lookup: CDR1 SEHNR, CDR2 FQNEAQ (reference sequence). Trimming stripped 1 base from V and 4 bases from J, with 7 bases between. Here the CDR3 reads CASSLEGRETQYF. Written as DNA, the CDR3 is TGTGCCAGCAGCTTAGAAGGGCGAGAGACCCAGTACTTC.

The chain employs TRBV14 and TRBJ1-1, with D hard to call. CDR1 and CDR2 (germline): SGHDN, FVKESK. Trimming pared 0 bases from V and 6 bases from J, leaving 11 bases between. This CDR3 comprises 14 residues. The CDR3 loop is CASSQDPRSPEAFF. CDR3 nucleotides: TGTGCCAGCAGCCAAGACCCCCGAAGCCCTGAAGCTTTCTTT.

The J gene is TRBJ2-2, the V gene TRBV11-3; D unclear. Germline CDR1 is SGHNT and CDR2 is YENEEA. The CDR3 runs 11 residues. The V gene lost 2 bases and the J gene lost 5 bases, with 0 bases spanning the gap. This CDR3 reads CASSLTGELFF. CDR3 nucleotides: TGTGCCAGCAGCTTAACCGGGGAGCTGTTTTTT.

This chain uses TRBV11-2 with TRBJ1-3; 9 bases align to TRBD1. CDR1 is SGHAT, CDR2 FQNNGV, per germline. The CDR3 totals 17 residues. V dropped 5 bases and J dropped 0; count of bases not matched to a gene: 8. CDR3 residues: CASSTRDRVFSGNTIYF. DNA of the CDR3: TGTGCCAGCAGCACCAGGGACAGGGTTTTCTCTGGAAACACCATATATTTT.

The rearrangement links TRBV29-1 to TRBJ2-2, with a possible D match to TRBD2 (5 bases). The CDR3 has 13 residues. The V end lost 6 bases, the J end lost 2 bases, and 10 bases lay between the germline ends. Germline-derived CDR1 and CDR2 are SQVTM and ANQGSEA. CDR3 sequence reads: CSVDLANTGELFF. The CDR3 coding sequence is TGCAGCGTCGACCTAGCCAACACCGGGGAGCTGTTTTTT.

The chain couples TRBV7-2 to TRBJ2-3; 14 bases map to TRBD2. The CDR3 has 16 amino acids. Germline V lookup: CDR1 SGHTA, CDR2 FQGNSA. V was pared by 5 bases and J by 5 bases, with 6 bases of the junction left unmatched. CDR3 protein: CASSTGLAGDVDTQYF. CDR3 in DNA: TGTGCCAGCAGCACGGGACTAGCGGGAGATGTAGATACGCAGTATTTT. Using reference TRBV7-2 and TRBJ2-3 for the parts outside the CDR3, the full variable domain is GAGVSQSPSNKVTEKGKDVELRCDPISGHTALYWYRQSLGQGLEFLIYFQGNSAPDKSGLPSDRFSAERTGGSVSTLTIQRTQQEDSAVYLCASSTGLAGDVDTQYFGPGTRLTVL.

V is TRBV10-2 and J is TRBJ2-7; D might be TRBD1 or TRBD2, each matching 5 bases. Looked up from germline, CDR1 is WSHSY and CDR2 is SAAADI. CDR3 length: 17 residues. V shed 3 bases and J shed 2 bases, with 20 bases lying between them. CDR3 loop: CASSDTIEAGTTYEQYF. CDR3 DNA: TGCGCCAGCAGTGACACGATTGAGGCCGGGACCACCTACGAGCAGTACTTC.

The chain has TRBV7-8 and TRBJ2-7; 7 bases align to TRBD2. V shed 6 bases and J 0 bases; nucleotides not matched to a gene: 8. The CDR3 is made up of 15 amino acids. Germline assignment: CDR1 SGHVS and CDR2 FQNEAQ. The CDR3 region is CASRLSSGSSYEQYF. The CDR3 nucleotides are TGTGCCAGCAGGCTGTCTAGCGGTAGCTCCTACGAGCAGTACTTC.

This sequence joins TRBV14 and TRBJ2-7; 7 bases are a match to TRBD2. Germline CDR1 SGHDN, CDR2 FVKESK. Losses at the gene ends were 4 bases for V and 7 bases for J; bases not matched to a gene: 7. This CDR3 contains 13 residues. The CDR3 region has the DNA TGTGCCAGCAGCCCAAGCGGGAAGGGGGAGCAGTACTTC. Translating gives CASSPSGKGEQYF.

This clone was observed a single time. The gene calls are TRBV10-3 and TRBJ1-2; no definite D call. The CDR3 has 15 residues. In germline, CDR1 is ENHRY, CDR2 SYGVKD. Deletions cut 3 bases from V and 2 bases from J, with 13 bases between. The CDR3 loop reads CAISENRNLNYGYTF. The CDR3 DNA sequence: TGTGCCATCAGTGAAAACAGAAACCTAAACTATGGCTACACCTTC.